Listed below are T cell receptor beta chains from one sample, sequenced in a study of blood T cell repertoires in COVID-19. TCRdb keeps only in-frame clones here, not all; method: immunoSEQ multiplex PCR. The profile covers 250,000 or so clones, with roughly 80% appearing a single time and less than 4% taken by the ten largest. The sequenced sample was PBMCs or T cells enriched from blood (not recorded which). These receptors all come from a middle-aged woman who had been exposed to COVID-19. The CDR3 runs from the conserved cysteine through the conserved F or W. A D gene is named only where the DNA matches it firmly. Not every row has a clone size; where given, it reads once, few, many or a size class.

D gene: NA
J gene: TRBJ2-3
V gene: TRBV7-2
clone size: once
CDR3 protein: CASSLVGTSTDTQYF
CDR3 DNA: TGTGCCAGCAGCTTAGTCGGGACTAGCACAGATACGCAGTATTTT

D gene: NA
J gene: TRBJ2-3
V gene: TRBV25-1
clone size: few
CDR3 protein: CASSRSGVTTDTQYF
CDR3 DNA: TGTGCCAGCAGCCGGTCGGGGGTTACCACAGATACGCAGTATTTT

D gene: NA
J gene: TRBJ2-7
V gene: TRBV9
clone size: NA
CDR3 protein: CASSGAGNSYEQYF
CDR3 DNA: TGTGCCAGCAGCGGGGCGGGGAATTCCTACGAGCAGTACTTC

D gene: NA
J gene: TRBJ2-2
V gene: TRBV5-4
clone size: NA
CDR3 protein: CASSLAGAELFF
CDR3 DNA: TGTGCCAGCAGCTTGGCGGGAGCGGAGCTGTTTTTT

D gene: NA
J gene: TRBJ2-5
V gene: TRBV2
clone size: NA
CDR3 protein: CASSESAGALQETQYF
CDR3 DNA: TGTGCCAGCAGTGAATCGGCAGGGGCCCTCCAAGAGACCCAGTACTTC

D gene: NA
J gene: TRBJ2-7
V gene: TRBV5-1
clone size: NA
CDR3 protein: CASSLADRTLYEQYF
CDR3 DNA: TGCGCCAGCAGCTTGGCCGACAGGACCCTCTACGAGCAGTACTTC

D gene: NA
J gene: TRBJ1-3
V gene: TRBV10-3
clone size: NA
CDR3 protein: CAIKQESSGNTIYF
CDR3 DNA: TGTGCCATCAAACAGGAAAGCTCTGGAAACACCATATATTTT

D gene: TRBD2
J gene: TRBJ2-2
V gene: TRBV28
clone size: NA
CDR3 protein: CASRGGTGELFF
CDR3 DNA: TGTGCCAGCAGGGGGGGGACCGGGGAGCTGTTTTTT

D gene: NA
J gene: TRBJ2-7
V gene: TRBV5-4
clone size: NA
CDR3 protein: CASSLDGRSYEQYF
CDR3 DNA: TGTGCCAGCAGCTTGGATGGTAGATCCTACGAGCAGTACTTC

D gene: NA
J gene: TRBJ1-1
V gene: TRBV10-3
clone size: NA
CDR3 protein: CAISEIGNTEAFF
CDR3 DNA: TGTGCCATCAGTGAGATCGGGAACACTGAAGCTTTCTTT

D gene: TRBD2
J gene: TRBJ2-5
V gene: TRBV7-2
clone size: NA
CDR3 protein: CASTGTSLETQYF
CDR3 DNA: TGTGCCAGCACCGGGACTAGTCTGGAGACCCAGTACTTC

D gene: NA
J gene: TRBJ1-1
V gene: TRBV27
clone size: NA
CDR3 protein: CASSSRERGSFF
CDR3 DNA: TGTGCCAGCAGTTCGCGTGAGAGAGGTTCTTTCTTT

D gene: NA
J gene: TRBJ1-3
V gene: TRBV11-2
clone size: NA
CDR3 protein: CASSFEGRLNTIYF
CDR3 DNA: TGTGCCAGCAGCTTCGAGGGCAGATTAAACACCATATATTTT

D gene: TRBD1
J gene: TRBJ1-1
V gene: TRBV11-3
clone size: NA
CDR3 protein: CASSLQGVEAEAFF
CDR3 DNA: TGTGCCAGCAGCCTACAGGGGGTAGAGGCTGAAGCTTTCTTT

D gene: NA
J gene: TRBJ2-3
V gene: TRBV19
clone size: NA
CDR3 protein: CASSRRIRRDTDTQYF
CDR3 DNA: TGTGCCAGTAGTAGAAGAATCCGAAGAGACACAGATACGCAGTATTTT

D gene: NA
J gene: TRBJ1-2
V gene: TRBV11-2
clone size: NA
CDR3 protein: CASSLAGRDNYGYTF
CDR3 DNA: TGTGCCAGCAGCTTGGCAGGGAGGGATAACTATGGCTACACCTTC

D gene: NA
J gene: TRBJ1-1
V gene: TRBV12-3/TRBV12-4
clone size: NA
CDR3 protein: CASTVRGTEAFF
CDR3 DNA: TGTGCCAGTACAGTACGGGGCACTGAAGCTTTCTTT

D gene: TRBD2
J gene: TRBJ2-2
V gene: TRBV3-1/TRBV3-2
clone size: NA
CDR3 protein: CASSQLAGLGTGELFF
CDR3 DNA: TGTGCCAGCAGCCAGTTAGCGGGGCTGGGCACCGGGGAGCTGTTTTTT

D gene: NA
J gene: TRBJ1-5
V gene: TRBV11-2
clone size: NA
CDR3 protein: CASSLVGGARSNQPQHF
CDR3 DNA: TGTGCCAGCAGCTTAGTTGGGGGGGCTCGGAGCAATCAGCCCCAGCATTTT

D gene: NA
J gene: TRBJ1-5
V gene: TRBV2
clone size: NA
CDR3 protein: CASGGTLGNQPQHF
CDR3 DNA: TGTGCCAGCGGAGGGACCTTAGGCAATCAGCCCCAGCATTTT

D gene: NA
J gene: TRBJ1-2
V gene: TRBV7-9
clone size: NA
CDR3 protein: CASSLQGYGYTF
CDR3 DNA: TGTGCCAGCAGCTTACAGGGTTATGGCTACACCTTC

D gene: TRBD1
J gene: TRBJ1-4
V gene: TRBV7-9
clone size: NA
CDR3 protein: CASSLPTGGLFF
CDR3 DNA: TGTGCCAGCAGCTTGCCGACAGGGGGACTGTTTTTT